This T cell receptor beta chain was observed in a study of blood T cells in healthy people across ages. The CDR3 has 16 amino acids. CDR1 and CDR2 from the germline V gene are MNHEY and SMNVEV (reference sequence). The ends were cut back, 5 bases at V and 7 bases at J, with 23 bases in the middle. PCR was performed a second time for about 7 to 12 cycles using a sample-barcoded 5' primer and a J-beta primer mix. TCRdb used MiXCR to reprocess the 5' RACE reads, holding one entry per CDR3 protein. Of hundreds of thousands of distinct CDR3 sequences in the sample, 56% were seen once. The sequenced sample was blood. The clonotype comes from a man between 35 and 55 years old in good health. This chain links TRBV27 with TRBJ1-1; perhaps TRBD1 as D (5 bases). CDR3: CASSQPPGTEHDEAFF. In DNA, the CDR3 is TGTGCCAGCAGTCAACCCCCAGGGACCGAACATGATGAAGCTTTCTTT.